These 3 T cell receptor beta chains were all obtained from the same sample, sequenced in a study of cytomegalovirus exposure and HLA in healthy donors. Both 60 Vbeta primers and 13 Jbeta primers went into the PCR. Repertoires were generated with immunoSEQ multiplex PCR, while TCRdb's copy carries only in-frame clones and drops some. The table includes around 140,000 clones, about 86% detected once. The sample was PBMCs. These receptors originate from a woman between 25 and 40 years old in good health and CMV-seronegative.

Notes on this clone: Other nucleotide sequences in the sample specify the same CDR3. V is TRBV18 and J is TRBJ1-2; 11 positions match TRBD1. The CDR3 runs 14 residues. Looked up from germline, CDR1 is KGHSH and CDR2 is LQKENI. Trimming at V came to 3 bases and at J to 8 bases, leaving 5 bases not matched to a gene. CDR3 sequence reads: CASSPGQGVYGYTF. CDR3 nucleotide sequence: TGTGCCAGCTCACCGGGACAGGGGGTATACGGCTACACCTTC. Variable domain in full (rest from reference TRBV18 and TRBJ1-2): NAGVMQNPRHLVRRRGQEARLRCSPMKGHSHVYWYRQLPEEGLKFMVYLQKENIIDESGMPKERFSAEFPKEGPSILRIQQVVRGDSAAYFCASSPGQGVYGYTFGSGTRLTVV.

A remark on this clone: A read error may produce the germline difference seen at one junction end. V usage is TRBV30 and J usage is TRBJ2-7; D perhaps matches TRBD2 (6 bases). Germline CDR1 and CDR2: GTSNPN and SVGIG (reference sequence). This CDR3 region has 15 residues. The CDR3 DNA is TGTGCCTGGACTCGCGGCCCGGGGGTAGCCTACGAGCGGTACTTC. This encodes CAWTRGPGVAYERYF.

J is TRBJ1-4 and V is TRBV6-1; TRBD1 aligns across 7 bases. V lost 6 bases and J lost 4; bases outside the gene matches: 5. From germline, CDR1 is MNHNS and CDR2 SASEGT. This CDR3 spans 14 amino acids. CDR3 in amino acids: CASRVTGNNEKLFF. Written as DNA, the CDR3 is TGTGCCAGCAGGGTGACAGGGAATAATGAAAAACTGTTTTTT.